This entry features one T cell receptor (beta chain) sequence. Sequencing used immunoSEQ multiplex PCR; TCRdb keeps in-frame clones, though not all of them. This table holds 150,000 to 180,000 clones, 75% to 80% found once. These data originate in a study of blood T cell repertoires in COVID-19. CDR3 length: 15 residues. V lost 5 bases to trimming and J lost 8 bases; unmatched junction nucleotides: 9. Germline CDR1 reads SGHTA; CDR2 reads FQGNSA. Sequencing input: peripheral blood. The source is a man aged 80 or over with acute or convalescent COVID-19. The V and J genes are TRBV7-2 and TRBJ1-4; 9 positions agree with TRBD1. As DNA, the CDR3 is TGTGCCAGCAGCCGCAACAGGGGGCCTGGGGAAAAACTGTTTTTT. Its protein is CASSRNRGPGEKLFF.